This is a list of T cell receptor beta chains from one sample in a study of cytomegalovirus exposure and HLA in healthy donors. TCRdb's copy holds only in-frame clones and misses some; the assay was immunoSEQ multiplex PCR. The sample has 40,000 or so clones, 68% seen once. Sequencing was carried out using PBMCs. The receptor source for this set is a middle-aged man in good health and CMV-seronegative. CDR3s include the opening cysteine and the closing phenylalanine or tryptophan. D genes are given only for firm matches. Where a row states a size, it is once, few, many or the class of an expanded clone; other rows omit it.

J	D	size	V	DNA	CDR3
TRBJ2-7	NA	NA	TRBV29-1	TGCAGCGCGCTTCTAGCCCACGAGCAGTACTTC	CSALLAHEQYF
TRBJ1-2	NA	few	TRBV5-1	TGCGCCAGCAGCTTACAGGGTAACTATGGCTACACCTTC	CASSLQGNYGYTF
TRBJ2-7	TRBD1	NA	TRBV4-2	TGTGCCAGCAGCGGAAGTTCAGGGGGTCACGAGCAGTACTTC	CASSGSSGGHEQYF
TRBJ1-1	TRBD1	NA	TRBV6-5	TGTGCCAGCAGGGATACAGGGGTTAACACTGAAGCTTTCTTT	CASRDTGVNTEAFF
TRBJ1-2	NA	NA	TRBV7-8	TGTGCCAGCAGCTTAGAGGTGACAGCTAACTTCTATGGCTACACCTTC	CASSLEVTANFYGYTF
TRBJ1-4	TRBD1	NA	TRBV7-2	TGTGCCAGCCACAGGGGACAGGCCGAAAAACTGTTTTTT	CASHRGQAEKLFF
TRBJ1-3	NA	NA	TRBV6-1	TGTGCCAGCAGTGAAGCACAGGACTCTGGAAACACCATATATTTT	CASSEAQDSGNTIYF
TRBJ2-2	TRBD2	once	TRBV30	TGTGCCTGGAGGCCACTAGCGGGTTCCGTCGGGGAGCTGTTTTTT	CAWRPLAGSVGELFF
TRBJ1-1	NA	NA	TRBV4-1	TGCGCCAGCAACCGGCGGCAGGGAAACACTGAAGCTTTCTTT	CASNRRQGNTEAFF
TRBJ2-4	NA	NA	TRBV28	TGTGCCAGCGGAGGTGGCATTCAGTACTTC	CASGGGIQYF
TRBJ2-7	TRBD2	NA	TRBV6-5	TGTGCCAGCAGCCTGACTAGCGGGGCTCACGAGCAGTACTTC	CASSLTSGAHEQYF
TRBJ1-1	NA	once	TRBV2	TGTGCCAGCAGTGGACCCGGGGGGGCCAACACTGAAGCTTTCTTT	CASSGPGGANTEAFF
TRBJ2-1	NA	NA	TRBV5-1	TGCGCCAGCAGACAGGGGGAGGGTCCAGCCTACAATGAGCAGTTCTTC	CASRQGEGPAYNEQFF
TRBJ2-5	TRBD2	medium-sized	TRBV2	TGTGCCGGGTCACGACTAGCGGGGGTGACATATCAAGAGACCCAGTACTTC	CAGSRLAGVTYQETQYF
TRBJ2-7	NA	NA	TRBV5-4	TGTGCCAGCAGCTCAAGGAGCTCCTACGAGCAGTACTTC	CASSSRSSYEQYF
TRBJ1-5	TRBD1	NA	TRBV19	TGTGCCAGTAGTATAGACACCGCACGACCCTCGGACAGGGGACGAAATCAGCCCCAGCATTTT	CASSIDTARPSDRGRNQPQHF
TRBJ1-1	NA	NA	TRBV9	TGTGCCAGCAGCGCGGACTGGAACACTGAAGCTTTCTTT	CASSADWNTEAFF
TRBJ2-3	NA	few	TRBV15	TGTGCCACCAGCGGACTCCTAGACACAGATACGCAGTATTTT	CATSGLLDTDTQYF
TRBJ1-5	NA	NA	TRBV27	TGTGCCAGCAGTCGGGCAGGGACTAATCAGCCCCAGCATTTT	CASSRAGTNQPQHF
TRBJ2-7	TRBD1	once	TRBV4-1	TGCGCCAGCAGCCAAGATGGGACCGGTCGAGGGGGCGGCTACGAGCAGTACTTC	CASSQDGTGRGGGYEQYF
TRBJ2-3	NA	once	TRBV7-8	TGTGCCAGCAGCCCTACTCGCGGGGGCAGCACAGATACGCAGTATTTT	CASSPTRGGSTDTQYF
TRBJ1-1	TRBD1	NA	TRBV4-2	TGTGCCAGCAGCCGAGGGACAGGGTCAAGTTACACTGAAGCTTTCTTT	CASSRGTGSSYTEAFF
TRBJ2-4	TRBD1	few	TRBV7-2	TGTGCCAGCAGCTTAGGATCAACAGGGGGGAGAAACATTCAGTACTTC	CASSLGSTGGRNIQYF
TRBJ1-4	TRBD1	NA	TRBV6-1	TGTGCCAGCAGTTTCGACAGGGGATCTGAAAAACTGTTTTTT	CASSFDRGSEKLFF
TRBJ2-1	NA	NA	TRBV7-9	TGTGCCAGCAGCCCAATTGCCCGGGTTTATGAGCAGTTCTTC	CASSPIARVYEQFF
TRBJ2-3	NA	NA	TRBV4-3	TGCGCCAGCAGCCAAGATCCAGATGGAGGGGTGGATACGCAGTATTTT	CASSQDPDGGVDTQYF
TRBJ2-7	NA	NA	TRBV30	TGTGCCTGGAGAACGGGGGGCAGTTACGAGCAGTACTTC	CAWRTGGSYEQYF